Presented here are 21 T cell receptor beta chains from one specimen sequenced in a study of blood T cells in healthy people across ages (dated by TCRdb to the mid-2010s). Library preparation employed 5' RACE. The instrument given in TCRdb is Illumina HiSeq 2500. A second PCR of roughly 6 to 11 cycles was performed with a sample-barcoded 5' primer and a J-beta primer mix. Clones were called with MiXCR by TCRdb after fastp trimmed the public reads at Q25, and only in-frame beta chains were retained. Duplicate CDR3 protein sequences are folded into a single record with the most common DNA and genes. For this sample there are around 1.7 million distinct CDR3 sequences; about 30% appear just once. The top ten hold over 7% of the sample. Material for sequencing was blood. The origin of the receptors is a woman in her 30s in good health.

Note on this clonotype: Being one base from a much bigger clone, this may be a read error. CDR3 amino acids: CASREYGTGHGYTF. The CDR3 DNA sequence: TGTGCCAGCAGGGAATATGGGACAGGGCATGGCTACACCTTC. This chain links TRBV6-1 with TRBJ1-2; 9 bases map to TRBD1. The CDR3 is made up of 14 amino acids. CDR1 MNHNS and CDR2 SASEGT come from the germline V gene. Germline trimming cut 6 bases from V and 6 bases from J; bases unmatched to any gene: 8.

Comment on this clonotype: The junction departs from the called germline gene at one end, perhaps through a read error. The genes are TRBV10-1 and TRBJ2-3; D not resolved. The germline gives CDR1 WNHNN, CDR2 SYGVQD (reference sequence). This CDR3 region has 13 residues. CDR3 sequence: CASRESTLDTQYF. Here the CDR3 DNA reads TGCGCCAGCAGGGAGTCGACTTTGGATACGCAGTATTTT.

This clonotype came up once. The chain carries TRBV29-1 and TRBJ2-3; 8 bases map to TRBD2. CDR1 SQVTM and CDR2 ANQGSEA come from the germline V gene. The CDR3 totals 16 residues. The ends lost 3 bases at V and 0 bases at J; junction bases unmatched: 8. The chain's CDR3 is CSVDVGAGVSTDTQYF. DNA of the CDR3: TGCAGCGTTGACGTGGGAGCGGGGGTTAGCACAGATACGCAGTATTTT.

On this clonotype: A much larger clone is a single base away; this may be a read error. The rearrangement joins TRBV7-2 to TRBJ2-5; 9 bases match TRBD2. The end of the DNA is better explained by TRBJ2-1, so the J call may be wrong. Germline V gives CDR1 SGHTA, CDR2 FQGNSA. There are 15 residues in the CDR3. The CDR3 coding sequence is TGTGCCAGCAGCTCATCGACTAGCGGACAAGAGACCCAGTTCTTC. This codes for CASSSSTSGQETQFF.

This clonotype was detected only a few times. This chain uses TRBV27 with TRBJ2-3, with D tentatively TRBD2 (5 bases). Trimming left V 3 bases short and J 2 bases short, with 15 bases between. Germline-derived CDR1 and CDR2 are MNHEY and SMNVEV (reference sequence). The CDR3 is made up of 16 amino acids. CDR3: CASSFPSGSPTDTQYF. DNA of the CDR3: TGTGCCAGCAGTTTCCCGTCGGGGAGCCCCACAGATACGCAGTATTTT.

This clonotype was recorded a few times. V gene TRBV28 combines with J gene TRBJ2-4; 9 bases align to TRBD1. This CDR3 spans 16 amino acids. CDR1 and CDR2 (germline): MDHEN, SYDVKM. V shed 2 bases, J shed 7 bases, and the junction held 9 bases outside the gene matches. CDR3 coding DNA: TGTGCCAGCAGTTTAGGTGTTGGACAGGGGTTCAACATTCAGTACTTC. The encoded protein is CASSLGVGQGFNIQYF.

This sequence joins TRBV6-5 and TRBJ2-7, with 8 bases fitting TRBD2. V lost 2 bases to trimming and J lost 7 bases; unmatched junction nucleotides: 7. Germline-derived CDR1 and CDR2 are MNHEY and SVGAGI. The CDR3 sequence is 14 residues long. The CDR3 nucleotides are TGTGCCAGCAGTTACCCAGGGACTAGGGATGAGCAGTACTTC. Residues: CASSYPGTRDEQYF.

DNA of the CDR3: TGTGCCAGCAGCAATAGCGGGGGCTACACAGATACGCAGTATTTT. Its translation: CASSNSGGYTDTQYF. The chain is built from TRBV7-3 and TRBJ2-3; 9 positions agree with TRBD2. This CDR3 region has 15 residues. Germline loops: CDR1 SGHTA, CDR2 FQGTGA. Unmatched junction bases numbered 5, after V lost 5 bases and J lost 2 bases.

This clonotype was recorded once. The CDR3 DNA reads as TGTGCCAGCAGTTACGGGCCTTGGGACTACACCTTC. This sequence encodes CASSYGPWDYTF. This chain uses TRBV6-2 or TRBV6-3 with TRBJ1-2; D call uncertain. The CDR3 is made up of 12 amino acids. V dropped 2 bases and J dropped 10 bases, with 11 bases sitting between them. Germline loops: CDR1 MNHEY, CDR2 SVGEGT.

This sequence joins TRBV5-5 and TRBJ1-2, with D possibly being TRBD1 (6 bases). Germline V lookup: CDR1 SGHKS, CDR2 YYEKEE (reference sequence). CDR3 size: 14 residues. The V end was cut by 4 bases, the J end by 2 bases, with 12 bases between. The CDR3 DNA reads TGTGCCAGCAGCCGGGGCGACAGGAACTATGGCTACACCTTC. Amino acids: CASSRGDRNYGYTF.

This clonotype was observed many times. This chain connects TRBV20-1 to TRBJ2-5, with D uncertain. The CDR3 has 14 amino acids. The germline V gene encodes CDR1 DFQATT and CDR2 SNEGSKA (reference sequence). Deletions cut 1 base from V and 2 bases from J, with 11 bases between. CDR3 sequence (DNA): TGCAGTGCTAGAGTGTCGACGGTACAAGAGACCCAGTACTTC. This sequence encodes CSARVSTVQETQYF.

This clonotype was seen only a few times. This chain uses TRBV5-1 with TRBJ2-1; 9 nucleotides agree with TRBD2. This CDR3 spans 15 amino acids. V lost 1 base, J lost 9 bases, and 8 bases stayed unmatched. Per germline, CDR1 SGHRS and CDR2 YFSETQ. In DNA form, the CDR3 reads TGCGCCAGCAGCTTGTTCGCGGGGGGGCTTGGTGAGCAGTTCTTC. Amino acid sequence: CASSLFAGGLGEQFF. The entire variable domain, with the rest obtained from reference TRBV5-1 and TRBJ2-1, is as follows: KAGVTQTPRYLIKTRGQQVTLSCSPISGHRSVSWYQQTPGQGLQFLFEYFSETQRNKGNFPGRFSGRQFSNSRSEMNVSTLELGDSALYLCASSLFAGGLGEQFFGPGTRLTVL.

On this clonotype itself: This could be a read error, since a much larger clone is one nucleotide away. The chain couples TRBV28 to TRBJ2-7, with D possibly being TRBD1 (5 bases). Per germline, CDR1 MDHEN and CDR2 SYDVKM. There are 14 residues in the CDR3. The CDR3 DNA sequence: TGTGTCAGCAGTTTAAGGGGTCCCCCCTACGAGCAGTACTTC. Translating it yields CVSSLRGPPYEQYF.

The table lists this clonotype with a few counts. CDR3 nucleotides: TGTGCCAGCAGTTACTCATGGGACAGAAACTATGGCTACACCTTC. Its translation: CASSYSWDRNYGYTF. This chain connects TRBV6-5 to TRBJ1-2; 7 nucleotides line up with TRBD1. Germline loops: CDR1 MNHEY, CDR2 SVGAGI. With V trimmed by 0 bases and J by 2 bases, 3 bases remained unmatched. This CDR3 is 15 amino acids long.

The chain uses TRBV6-6 and TRBJ1-4; D is possibly TRBD1 (6 bases). V lost 8 bases and J lost 2, with 9 bases in between. In germline, CDR1 is MNHNY, CDR2 SVGAGI (reference sequence). The CDR3 consists of 13 residues. The CDR3: CASSGVTNEKLFF. In nucleotides, the CDR3 is TGTGCCAGCTCAGGGGTTACTAATGAAAAACTGTTTTTT.

The CDR3 DNA sequence: TGTGCCAGCAGTTTATTTTCGGGGACTGGAGATACGCAGTATTTT. Amino acids: CASSLFSGTGDTQYF. The chain combines TRBV27 with TRBJ2-3; D perhaps matches TRBD2 (6 bases). Germline V gene lookup returns CDR1 MNHEY and CDR2 SMNVEV (reference sequence). This CDR3 has 15 amino acids. V lost 1 base and J 5 bases, leaving 13 bases between the germline ends.

This clonotype was picked up a small number of times. This sequence joins TRBV18 and TRBJ2-1; D uncertain. The CDR3 length is 14 residues. Germline-derived CDR1 and CDR2 are KGHSH and LQKENI. V lost 1 base to trimming and J lost 6 bases, with 10 bases between them. This CDR3 reads CASSPLKALNEQFF. The CDR3 bases are TGTGCCAGCTCACCACTCAAAGCCCTCAATGAGCAGTTCTTC.

J is TRBJ2-7 and V is TRBV15; a possible D gene is TRBD2 (5 bases). Germline-derived CDR1 and CDR2 are LNHNV and YYDKDF (reference sequence). This CDR3 has 16 residues. V was clipped by 0 bases and J by 2 bases, with 14 bases between them. The CDR3 loop is CATSRDIGENAYEQYF. The CDR3 nucleotides are TGTGCCACCAGCAGAGATATCGGGGAGAATGCCTACGAGCAGTACTTC. The whole variable domain, remainder taken from reference TRBV15 and TRBJ2-7, is DAMVIQNPRYQVTQFGKPVTLSCSQTLNHNVMYWYQQKSSQAPKLLFHYYDKDFNNEADTPDNFQSRRPNTSFCFLDIRSPGLGDTAMYLCATSRDIGENAYEQYFGPGTRLTVT.

The J gene is TRBJ2-1, the V gene TRBV6-1; 9 bases fit TRBD2. The germline gives CDR1 MNHNS, CDR2 SASEGT. CDR3 length: 15 residues. V shed 6 bases and J 12 bases; nucleotides not matched to a gene: 15. CDR3 sequence reads: CASRGSSGVPSLQFF. In DNA, the CDR3 is TGTGCCAGCAGGGGGTCTAGCGGGGTTCCCTCATTGCAGTTCTTC.

This clonotype was counted only a few times. The J gene is TRBJ2-3, the V gene TRBV6-5; D is undetermined. The CDR3 sequence is 13 residues long. The germline V and J ends were trimmed by 6 bases and 11 bases, with 18 bases remaining between them. The germline CDR1 and CDR2 sequences are MNHEY and SVGAGI. CDR3 protein: CASRPIGSKEQYF. The CDR3 bases are TGTGCCAGCAGACCAATAGGATCAAAGGAGCAGTATTTT.

The chain links TRBV10-3 to TRBJ1-3; D is undetermined. Trimming took 2 bases from V and 10 from J, leaving 15 bases between them. CDR1 and CDR2 (germline): ENHRY, SYGVKD. The CDR3 contains 14 residues. CDR3 sequence reads: CAISEMNEGETIYF. Written as DNA, the CDR3 is TGTGCCATCAGTGAGATGAACGAGGGAGAGACCATATATTTT.